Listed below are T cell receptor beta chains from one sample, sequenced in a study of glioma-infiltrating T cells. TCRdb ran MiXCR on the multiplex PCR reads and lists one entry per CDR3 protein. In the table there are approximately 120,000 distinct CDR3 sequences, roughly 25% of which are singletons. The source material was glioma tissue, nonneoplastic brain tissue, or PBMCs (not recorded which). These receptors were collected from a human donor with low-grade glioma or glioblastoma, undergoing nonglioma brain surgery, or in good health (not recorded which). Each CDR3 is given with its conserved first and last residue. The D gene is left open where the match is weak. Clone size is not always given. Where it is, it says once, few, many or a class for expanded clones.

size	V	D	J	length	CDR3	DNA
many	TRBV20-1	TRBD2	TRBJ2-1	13	CSARDAFSGEQFF	TGCAGTGCTAGAGATGCTTTTAGCGGGGAGCAGTTCTTC
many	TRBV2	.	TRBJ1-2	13	CASIQNGDNGYTF	TGTGCCAGCATACAGAACGGGGACAATGGCTACACCTTC
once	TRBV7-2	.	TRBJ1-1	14	CASSLVEGATEALF	TGTGCCAGCAGCTTAGTAGAGGGAGCGACTGAAGCTCTCTTT
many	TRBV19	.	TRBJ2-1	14	CASAPLSSYNEQFF	TGTGCCAGTGCTCCCCTCAGCTCCTACAATGAGCAGTTCTTC
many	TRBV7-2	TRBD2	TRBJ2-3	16	CASSLGLAGVSGAQYF	TGTGCCAGCAGCTTAGGACTAGCGGGAGTGAGTGGGGCGCAGTATTTT
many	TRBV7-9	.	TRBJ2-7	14	CASSLALAGIEQYF	TGTGCCAGCAGCTTAGCTTTAGCCGGGATCGAGCAGTACTTC
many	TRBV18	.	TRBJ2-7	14	CASSPQGFSYEQYF	TGTGCCAGCTCACCACAAGGGTTCTCCTACGAGCAGTACTTC
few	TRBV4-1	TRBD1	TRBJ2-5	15	CASSTVTGLGETQYF	TGCGCCAGCAGCACCGTGACAGGGCTAGGAGAGACCCAGTACTTC
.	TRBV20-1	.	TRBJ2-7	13	CSARDRSSYDQYF	TGCAGTGCTAGAGATCGCAGTTCCTATGATCAGTACTTC
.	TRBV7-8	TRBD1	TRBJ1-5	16	CASSRGQKDSNQPQHF	TGTGCCAGCAGCAGGGGACAGAAAGATAGCAATCAGCCCCAGCATTTT
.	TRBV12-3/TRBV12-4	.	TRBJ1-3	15	CARSFRSFSGNTIYF	TGTGCCCGCAGTTTCCGGTCGTTCTCTGGAAACACCATATATTTT
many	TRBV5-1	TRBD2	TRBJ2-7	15	CASSLTSGAYYEQYF	TGCGCCAGCAGCTTGACTAGCGGGGCCTACTACGAGCAGTACTTC
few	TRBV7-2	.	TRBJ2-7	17	CASSLIRDSRLPYEQYF	TGTGCCAGCAGCTTAATCCGGGACTCAAGGTTACCCTACGAGCAGTACTTC
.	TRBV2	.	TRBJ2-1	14	CASRVAYPLNEQFF	TGTGCCAGCCGTGTGGCGTACCCACTGAATGAACAGTTCTTC
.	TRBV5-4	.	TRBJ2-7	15	CASSLGGIEPYEQYF	TGTGCCAGCAGCTTGGGTGGGATCGAACCCTACGAGCAGTACTTC
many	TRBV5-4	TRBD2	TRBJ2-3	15	CASRFARESSDTQYF	TGTGCCAGCAGGTTTGCGCGGGAGAGTTCAGATACGCAGTATTTT
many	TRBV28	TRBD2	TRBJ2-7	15	CASSYLGLAAYEQYF	TGTGCCAGCAGTTATCTAGGACTAGCGGCCTACGAGCAGTACTTC
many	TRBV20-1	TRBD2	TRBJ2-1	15	CSALISDPGGGEQFF	TGCAGTGCCCTAATATCGGACCCAGGCGGGGGTGAGCAGTTCTTC
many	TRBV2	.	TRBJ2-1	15	CASSDQGLPSNEQFF	TGTGCCAGCAGTGATCAGGGACTGCCGTCCAATGAGCAGTTCTTC
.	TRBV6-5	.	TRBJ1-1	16	CVSSYSWRGANTEVFF	TGTGTCAGCAGTTACTCATGGAGGGGAGCGAACACTGAAGTCTTCTTT
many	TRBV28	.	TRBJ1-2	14	CASSLEGVGYGYTF	TGTGCCAGCAGTTTGGAGGGCGTAGGCTATGGCTACACCTTC
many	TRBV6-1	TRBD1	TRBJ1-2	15	CASSETTGTAYGYTF	TGTGCCAGCAGTGAGACGACCGGGACAGCCTATGGCTACACCTTC
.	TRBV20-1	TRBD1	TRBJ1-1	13	CSGLTGGRAEAFF	TGCAGTGGTCTGACAGGGGGACGTGCTGAAGCTTTCTTT
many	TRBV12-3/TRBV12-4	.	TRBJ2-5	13	CATARQFQETQYF	TGTGCCACCGCTCGACAGTTCCAAGAGACCCAGTACTTC
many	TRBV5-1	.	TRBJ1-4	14	CASSLGHENEKLFF	TGCGCCAGCAGCTTGGGACATGAAAATGAAAAACTGTTTTTT
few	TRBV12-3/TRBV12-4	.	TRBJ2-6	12	CASSFPGTVLTF	TGTGCCAGCAGTTTCCCCGGCACCGTCCTGACTTTC
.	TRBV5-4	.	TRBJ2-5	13	CASSSPLGQDQYF	TGTGCCAGCAGCTCACCCCTGGGGCAGGACCAGTACTTC
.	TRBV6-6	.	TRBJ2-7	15	CASSFAGSQAYEQYF	TGTGCCAGCAGTTTCGCAGGGAGCCAAGCGTACGAGCAGTACTTC
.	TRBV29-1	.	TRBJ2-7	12	CSIRVPSWEQYF	TGCAGCATCAGGGTTCCCTCCTGGGAGCAGTACTTC
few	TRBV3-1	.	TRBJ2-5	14	CASSHTHTQETQYF	TGTGCCAGCAGCCATACACATACTCAAGAGACCCAGTACTTC
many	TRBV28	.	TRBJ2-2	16	CASSTEAGRYTGELFF	TGTGCCAGCAGTACGGAGGCCGGCCGATACACCGGGGAGCTGTTTTTT
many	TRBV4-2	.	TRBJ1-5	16	CASSQESGWGNQPQHF	TGTGCCAGCAGCCAAGAGTCAGGGTGGGGCAATCAGCCCCAGCATTTT
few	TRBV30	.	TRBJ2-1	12	CAWSVGLTQQFF	TGTGCCTGGAGTGTAGGACTCACACAGCAGTTCTTC
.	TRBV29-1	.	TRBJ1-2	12	CSVGIDSYGYTF	TGCAGCGTTGGCATAGACAGCTATGGCTACACCTTC
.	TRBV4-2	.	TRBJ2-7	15	CASSPSRVSSYEQYF	TGTGCCAGCAGCCCTTCGAGAGTATCATCCTACGAGCAGTACTTC
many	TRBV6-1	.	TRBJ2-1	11	CANRGGNEQFF	TGTGCCAACAGAGGGGGTAATGAGCAGTTCTTC
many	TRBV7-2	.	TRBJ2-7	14	CASSLAGKSYEQYF	TGTGCCAGCAGCTTAGCGGGGAAATCCTACGAGCAGTACTTC
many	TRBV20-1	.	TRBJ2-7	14	CSARGRGFVYEQYF	TGCAGTGCTAGGGGCAGGGGTTTTGTCTACGAGCAGTACTTC
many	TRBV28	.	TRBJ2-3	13	CASSLIGADTQYF	TGTGCCAGCAGCTTAATCGGTGCAGATACGCAGTATTTT
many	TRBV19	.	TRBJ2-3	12	CASTQEGNTQYF	TGTGCCAGTACTCAAGAGGGCAATACGCAGTATTTT
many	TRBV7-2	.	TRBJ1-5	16	CASSLGGGGGNQPQHF	TGTGCCAGCAGCTTAGGGGGAGGGGGTGGCAATCAGCCCCAGCATTTT
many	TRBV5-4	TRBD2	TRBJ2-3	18	CASSLSRTSGDFTDTQYF	TGTGCCAGCAGCTTGAGTAGGACTAGCGGGGACTTCACAGATACGCAGTATTTT
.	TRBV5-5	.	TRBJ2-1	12	CASSTEKNEQFF	TGTGCCAGCAGCACCGAGAAAAATGAGCAGTTCTTC
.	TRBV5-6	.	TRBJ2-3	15	CASSLGVGAAYTQYF	TGTGCCAGCAGCTTGGGGGTGGGAGCGGCATATACGCAGTATTTT
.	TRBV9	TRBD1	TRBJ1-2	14	CASSVTGTGKGYTF	TGTGCCAGCAGCGTGACCGGGACAGGGAAAGGCTACACCTTC
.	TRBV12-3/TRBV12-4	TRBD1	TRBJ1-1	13	CASSGQGNTEDFF	TGTGCCAGCAGCGGACAGGGGAACACTGAAGATTTCTTT